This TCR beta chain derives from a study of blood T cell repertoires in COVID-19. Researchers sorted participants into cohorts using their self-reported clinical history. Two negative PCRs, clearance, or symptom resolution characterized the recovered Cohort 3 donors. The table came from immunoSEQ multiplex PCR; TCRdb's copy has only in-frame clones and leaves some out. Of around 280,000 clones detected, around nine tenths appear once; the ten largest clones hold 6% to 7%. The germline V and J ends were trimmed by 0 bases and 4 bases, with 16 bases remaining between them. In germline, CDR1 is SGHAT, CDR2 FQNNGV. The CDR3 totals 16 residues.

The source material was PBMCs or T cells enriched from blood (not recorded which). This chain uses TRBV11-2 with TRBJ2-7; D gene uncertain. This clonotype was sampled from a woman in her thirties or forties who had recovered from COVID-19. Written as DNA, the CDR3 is TGTGCCAGCAGCTTAGAGCCAGGTATCCTATCGTACGAGCAGTACTTC. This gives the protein CASSLEPGILSYEQYF.